The sample holds one count of the clone carrying this T cell receptor (beta chain). No antigen is known for it. Each subset's genomic DNA was split evenly across several immunoSEQ plates. Some clones are missing from TCRdb's copy, which holds only in-frame ones; the method was immunoSEQ multiplex PCR. The sample comprises approximately 650,000 clones, 95% to 96% of which are singletons, and 0.085% to 0.11% rests with the top ten. This record comes from a study of shared clonotypes between healthy human individuals. Study information: The donors, a couple of women and a few men, were aged 18 to 49. CD4 naive and memory got three plates each, CD8 naive two, CD8 memory one. Broader study findings: Relative to clonotypes present in all four donors, those not shared had lower generation probabilities.

CDR1 is LNHNV and CDR2 is YYDKDF in the germline V gene (reference sequence). The CDR3 is 18 amino acids. V dropped 1 base and J dropped 3; count of bases not matched to a gene: 12. Positively selected for CCR7, the CD45RO-negative cells used as naive CD8 cells excluded terminally differentiated effector memory CD45RA+ cells. The TCR was taken from a young woman in good health. This chain links TRBV15 with TRBJ1-5, with TRBD1 identical over 7 bases. The sequenced sample was naive CD8+ T cells sorted from blood. The CDR3 nucleotides read TGTGCCACCAGCAGAGCATACGTCCACGACAGGGACAATCAGCCCCAGCATTTT. This codes for CATSRAYVHDRDNQPQHF.